A single sample is the source of the 2 T cell receptor beta chains below, sequenced in a study of T-cell reconstitution after alpha-beta-depleted transplantation in children. The library targeted TCRbeta and was prepared with unique molecular identifiers. MiXCR, run by TCRdb on the PCR reads, gives a single entry per CDR3 protein. The repertoire holds 500,000 or so distinct CDR3 sequences, with over 9.5% as singletons. The material sequenced was PBMCs, mostly from graft donor cells, taken 180 days after TCRalphabeta/CD19-depleted stem cell transplant. The source of these receptors is a female patient younger than 10 who had a stem cell transplant for aplastic anemia, so the T cells may come from the graft donor.

This clonotype has more than one count but fewer than ten. The chain combines TRBV30 with TRBJ1-5; the D gene is possibly TRBD1 (5 bases). The CDR3 is 13 amino acids. From germline, CDR1 is GTSNPN and CDR2 SVGIG (reference sequence). V lost 0 bases to trimming and J lost 9 bases, with 12 bases between them. The CDR3 here is CAWSVNRDRPQHF. As DNA, the CDR3 is TGTGCCTGGAGTGTAAACCGGGACCGGCCCCAGCATTTT.

The rearrangement uses TRBV18 and TRBJ2-2; maybe TRBD2 (6 bases). V was shortened by 2 bases and J by 6 bases, with 16 bases between the two germline ends. The CDR3 contains 16 residues. CDR1 is KGHSH and CDR2 is LQKENI in the germline V gene. CDR3 sequence: CASSPSPGPGAGELFF. The CDR3 DNA follows: TGTGCCAGCTCACCAAGTCCGGGACCGGGGGCCGGGGAGCTGTTTTTT.